The next 29 T cell receptor beta chains were all read from a single sample in a study of cytomegalovirus exposure and HLA in healthy donors. Primers for the PCR totalled 60 Vbeta and 13 Jbeta. Assay: immunoSEQ multiplex PCR; the TCRdb copy retains only in-frame clones and omits some. The sample lists more than 75,000 clones, just under 85% seen once, with about 5.6% in the top ten. Source material: PBMCs. These receptors all come from a woman in her late teens or twenties in good health and CMV-seropositive.

This clone was observed a single time. The chain couples TRBV7-8 to TRBJ2-7, with D possibly being TRBD1 (5 bases). CDR1 is SGHVS, CDR2 FQNEAQ, per germline. CDR3 length: 15 amino acids. V lost 5 bases to trimming and J lost 0 bases, with 14 bases between them. In nucleotides, the CDR3 is TGTGCCAGCAGCCGAAGCCCTCAGGGCTCCTACGAGCAGTACTTC. This translates into CASSRSPQGSYEQYF.

The V gene is TRBV10-3, the J gene TRBJ1-2; tentatively, D is TRBD1 (5 bases). CDR1 and CDR2 from the germline V gene are ENHRY and SYGVKD. The CDR3 is 15 amino acids. Trimming took off 3 bases at V and 8 bases at J, with 19 bases between the two ends. The CDR3 reads CAISDRRGLHNGYTF. CDR3 in DNA: TGTGCCATCAGTGACAGGAGGGGATTGCATAACGGCTACACCTTC.

This sequence joins TRBV5-1 and TRBJ2-7; 9 nucleotides agree with TRBD2. The V gene's germline CDR1 is SGHRS and CDR2 YFSETQ. This CDR3 has 16 residues. Unmatched junction bases numbered 12, after V lost 4 bases and J lost 4 bases. CDR3 in amino acids: CASSPLSSGSVYEQYF. CDR3 coding DNA: TGCGCCAGCAGCCCGCTTAGTAGCGGGAGCGTATACGAGCAGTACTTC.

This chain links TRBV29-1 with TRBJ2-1; 9 positions match TRBD2. From germline, CDR1 is SQVTM and CDR2 ANQGSEA. J lost 8 bases, V lost 0 bases, and 11 bases had no gene match. CDR3 length equals 16 residues. CDR3 nucleotides: TGCAGCGTTGAAGACCCGTCCCTAGCGGGGTGGGATGAGCAGTTCTTC. Its translation is CSVEDPSLAGWDEQFF.

The chain joins TRBV28 to TRBJ2-7, with 7 bases matching TRBD2. The junction had 4 bases not matched to a gene; V was cut back by 2 bases and J by 6 bases. Per the germline V gene, CDR1 is MDHEN and CDR2 is SYDVKM. This CDR3 spans 13 amino acids. CDR3 amino acids: CASSLGGSGEQYF. The CDR3 DNA follows: TGTGCCAGCAGTTTAGGCGGGAGTGGCGAGCAGTACTTC.

This sequence joins TRBV6-6 and TRBJ2-1; a possible D gene is TRBD2 (5 bases). The CDR3 runs to 15 residues. The ends were cut back, 4 bases at V and 2 bases at J, with 12 bases in the middle. Germline CDR1 and CDR2: MNHNY and SVGAGI (reference sequence). CDR3 DNA sequence: TGTGCCAGCAGTTTAGGGTACGGGGCCTACAATGAGCAGTTCTTC. Protein product: CASSLGYGAYNEQFF.

The J gene is TRBJ1-5, the V gene TRBV7-2; 8 positions agree with TRBD1. Per the germline V gene, CDR1 is SGHTA and CDR2 is FQGNSA. After removal of 5 bases from V and 1 base from J, the junction contained 4 bases not matched to a gene. The length of the CDR3 is 15 residues. Here the CDR3 reads CASSPDRVSNQPQHF. The CDR3 DNA follows: TGTGCCAGCAGCCCGGACAGGGTCAGCAATCAGCCCCAGCATTTT.

The chain joins TRBV7-2 to TRBJ2-5, with 11 bases matching TRBD1. The length of the CDR3 is 16 residues. Germline lookup yields CDR1 SGHTA and CDR2 FQGNSA. Trimming at V came to 2 bases and at J to 5 bases, leaving 7 bases not matched to a gene. The CDR3 bases are TGTGCCAGCAGCTTATCATGGGGACAGGGGGTCGAGACCCAGTACTTC. Translating gives CASSLSWGQGVETQYF.

The V gene is TRBV18, the J gene TRBJ2-7; TRBD1 is a possible D gene (6 bases). CDR1 and CDR2 (germline): KGHSH, LQKENI. Trimming removed 6 bases at V and 1 base at J, with 19 bases between. The CDR3 contains 16 residues. The CDR3 DNA follows: TGTGCCAGCTCCGCGGTCTCGGACAGCCGATCCTACGAGCAGTACTTC. Translating gives CASSAVSDSRSYEQYF.

The chain combines TRBV5-1 with TRBJ2-2; D is possibly TRBD1 (6 bases). V shed 3 bases and J shed 4 bases, with 13 bases lying between them. The germline V gene has CDR1 SGHRS and CDR2 YFSETQ. CDR3 size: 15 residues. The CDR3, as DNA: TGCGCCAGCAGCTCAAGACAGGCGGGCACCGGGGAGCTGTTTTTT. It is translated as CASSSRQAGTGELFF. The whole variable domain, filled in from reference TRBV5-1 and TRBJ2-2, reads KAGVTQTPRYLIKTRGQQVTLSCSPISGHRSVSWYQQTPGQGLQFLFEYFSETQRNKGNFPGRFSGRQFSNSRSEMNVSTLELGDSALYLCASSSRQAGTGELFFGEGSRLTVL.

The genes are TRBV6-5 and TRBJ2-1; weak D call: TRBD2 (6 bases). CDR3 length: 13 residues. In germline, CDR1 is MNHEY, CDR2 SVGAGI. The CDR3 is CASRTGVYDEQFF. The CDR3 DNA reads TGTGCTAGTAGGACGGGAGTATATGATGAGCAGTTCTTC.

The V gene is TRBV4-1, the J gene TRBJ1-1; a possible D gene is TRBD1 (6 bases). Germline lookup yields CDR1 MGHRA and CDR2 YSYEKL. Trimming shortened V by 1 base and J by 5 bases, and 17 bases separated the two germline ends. The CDR3 loop spans 16 amino acids. CDR3 DNA sequence: TGCGCCAGCAGCCAAGGGCAGGGGCCGATTCTAACTGAAGCTTTCTTT. Protein product: CASSQGQGPILTEAFF.

The chain is built from TRBV5-8 and TRBJ2-2; weak D call: TRBD1 (6 bases). With 4 bases removed from V and 4 bases from J, the gap between germline ends came to 14 bases. This CDR3 is built from 15 residues. Per the germline V gene, CDR1 is SGHTS and CDR2 is YDEGEE. CDR3 residues: CASSPGQLVTGELFF. Here the CDR3 DNA reads TGTGCCAGCAGCCCAGGACAGTTGGTCACCGGGGAGCTGTTTTTT.

This clone has only a few counts. This rearrangement joins TRBV10-3 to TRBJ1-4; the D is unclear. CDR1 ENHRY and CDR2 SYGVKD come from the germline V gene. The CDR3 is 14 amino acids. The V and J ends lost 6 bases and 0 bases respectively, with 8 bases between them. CDR3 protein: CAIRNSATNEKLFF. CDR3 nucleotide sequence: TGTGCCATCAGGAACAGTGCAACTAATGAAAAACTGTTTTTT.

The rearrangement uses TRBV5-1 and TRBJ2-6; 7 bases fit TRBD1. The CDR3 consists of 16 residues. Germline lookup yields CDR1 SGHRS and CDR2 YFSETQ. The ends lost 7 bases at V and 0 bases at J; junction bases unmatched: 7. CDR3 nucleotides: TGCGCCAGCGGGACAGAGACCTTCTCTGGGGCCAACGTCCTGACTTTC. This gives the protein CASGTETFSGANVLTF.

The CDR3 here is CAWRRQGAQETQYF. The CDR3 bases are TGTGCCTGGAGACGCCAGGGGGCCCAAGAGACCCAGTACTTC. The chain couples TRBV30 to TRBJ2-5; 8 bases match TRBD1. The CDR3 covers 14 residues. CDR1 is GTSNPN and CDR2 is SVGIG in the germline V gene (reference sequence). The junction had 4 bases not matched to a gene; V was cut back by 3 bases and J by 1 base. The full variable domain, with the rest looked up from reference TRBV30 and TRBJ2-5, is SQTIHQWPATLVQPVGSPLSLECTVEGTSNPNLYWYRQAAGRGLQLLFYSVGIGQISSEVPQNLSASRPQDRQFILSSKKLLLSDSGFYLCAWRRQGAQETQYFGPGTRLLVL.

The rearrangement joins TRBV10-3 to TRBJ2-7; TRBD2 matches at 11 bases. Unmatched junction bases numbered 6, after V lost 0 bases and J lost 2 bases. Looked up from germline, CDR1 is ENHRY and CDR2 is SYGVKD. The CDR3 is 17 residues long. CDR3 nucleotide sequence: TGTGCCATCAGTGAGTCCCCGGGACTAGCGGATACCTACGAGCAGTACTTC. Encoded protein: CAISESPGLADTYEQYF.

The chain carries TRBV6-1 and TRBJ1-6; 10 bases match TRBD1. The germline V gene encodes CDR1 MNHNS and CDR2 SASEGT. Germline trimming cut 6 bases from V and 9 bases from J; bases unmatched to any gene: 5. The CDR3 length is 14 residues. In DNA, the CDR3 is TGTGCCAGCAGGCCGGGACAGGGGTTTTCACCCCTCCACTTT. Residues: CASRPGQGFSPLHF.

The gene calls are TRBV7-2 and TRBJ1-5, with D tentatively TRBD1 (5 bases). V lost 3 bases, J lost 10 bases, and 13 bases lay in between. The CDR3 consists of 13 residues. Germline V lookup: CDR1 SGHTA, CDR2 FQGNSA. The CDR3 is CASSLGRTYPQHF. CDR3 DNA sequence: TGTGCCAGCAGCTTGGGTAGGACATACCCCCAGCATTTT.

J is TRBJ2-3 and V is TRBV28; TRBD2 is a possible D gene (6 bases). With 2 bases removed from V and 6 bases from J, the gap between germline ends came to 12 bases. Germline CDR1 is MDHEN and CDR2 is SYDVKM. This CDR3 has 14 amino acids. CDR3 sequence: CASSLGLARDTQYF. The CDR3 region has the DNA TGTGCCAGCAGTTTAGGCCTAGCGAGGGATACGCAGTATTTT.

This clone was seen a few times. V usage is TRBV4-1 and J usage is TRBJ1-1; D is unresolved. The CDR3 runs to 15 residues. Germline loops: CDR1 MGHRA, CDR2 YSYEKL. The ends were cut back, 0 bases at V and 6 bases at J, with 14 bases in the middle. CDR3 DNA sequence: TGCGCCAGCAGCCAAGATCCGGCAGGAATCGCTGAAGCTTTCTTT. Its protein product is CASSQDPAGIAEAFF.

The rearrangement links TRBV6-6 to TRBJ1-2; possible D gene TRBD1, 5 bases. Trimming shortened V by 0 bases and J by 2 bases, and 7 bases separated the two germline ends. This CDR3 has 14 amino acids. The germline V gene encodes CDR1 MNHNY and CDR2 SVGAGI (reference sequence). The CDR3 protein is CASSYSQGNYGYTF. In DNA, the CDR3 is TGTGCCAGCAGTTACTCGCAGGGAAACTATGGCTACACCTTC.

This clone was seen only a few times. This chain links TRBV5-5 with TRBJ1-1, with TRBD1 identical over 7 bases. Germline lookup yields CDR1 SGHKS and CDR2 YYEKEE (reference sequence). This CDR3 comprises 11 residues. V gave up 4 bases and J gave up 7 bases; unmatched junction bases: 1. CDR3 in amino acids: CASSRTGEAFF. The CDR3 DNA follows: TGTGCCAGCAGCCGGACAGGTGAAGCTTTCTTT.

The chain uses TRBV30 and TRBJ1-3; 9 nucleotides align to TRBD1. From germline, CDR1 is GTSNPN and CDR2 SVGIG (reference sequence). The length of the CDR3 is 14 residues. The junction had 4 bases not matched to a gene; V was cut back by 5 bases and J by 2 bases. CDR3 amino acids: CAWYRGRTGNTIYF. For the CDR3, the DNA is TGTGCCTGGTACAGGGGGCGAACTGGAAACACCATATATTTT. Full variable domain (missing parts from reference TRBV30 and TRBJ1-3): SQTIHQWPATLVQPVGSPLSLECTVEGTSNPNLYWYRQAAGRGLQLLFYSVGIGQISSEVPQNLSASRPQDRQFILSSKKLLLSDSGFYLCAWYRGRTGNTIYFGEGSWLTVV.

This clone was seen only once. V usage is TRBV2 and J usage is TRBJ1-2; the D is unclear. CDR1 and CDR2 (germline): SNHLY, FYNNEI. V dropped 1 base and J dropped 8 bases, with 8 bases sitting between them. This CDR3 is 12 amino acids long. The CDR3 protein is CASSEVQSGYTF. CDR3 nucleotide sequence: TGTGCCAGCAGTGAAGTCCAAAGCGGCTACACCTTC.

This clone occurred once. The V call is TRBV5-4, the J call TRBJ2-5, with D possibly TRBD1 on 6 matching bases. There are 15 residues in the CDR3. The germline CDR1 and CDR2 sequences are SGHNT and YYREEE (reference sequence). V was cut by 1 base and J by 3 bases, with 13 bases left in between. The CDR3 coding sequence is TGTGCCAGCAGCTTGTCCGGGACACGGAAAGAGACCCAGTACTTC. This encodes CASSLSGTRKETQYF.

This clone appeared a single time. The CDR3 nucleotides read TGTGCCGGCGGGTCCCAATTTGGGGACACTGAAGCTTTCTTT. Translated, it gives CAGGSQFGDTEAFF. This rearrangement joins TRBV5-4 to TRBJ1-1; D gene ambiguous. V lost 10 bases to trimming and J lost 3 bases, with 19 bases between them. Germline V gene sequence: CDR1 SGHNT, CDR2 YYREEE (reference sequence). This CDR3 comprises 14 residues.

This clone was seen a few times. The rearrangement uses TRBV7-2 and TRBJ2-7; D is perhaps TRBD1 (5 bases). The CDR3 covers 14 residues. Germline CDR1 reads SGHTA; CDR2 reads FQGNSA. The V end was cut by 3 bases, the J end by 2 bases, with 11 bases between. The CDR3: CASSFQGFTYEQYF. The CDR3 DNA reads as TGTGCCAGCAGCTTCCAGGGTTTCACCTACGAGCAGTACTTC.

This rearrangement joins TRBV21-1 to TRBJ1-2. TRBV21-1 is listed as a pseudogene. This CDR3 region has 12 residues. The CDR3 DNA reads as TGTGCCAGCAGCAAACCTTACTATGGCTACACCTTC. It translates to CASSKPYYGYTF.